Included here is one T cell receptor beta chain sequence, with context. With 5 bases clipped from V and 8 bases from J, the junction kept 15 bases outside the gene matches. Germline CDR1 SGDLS, CDR2 YYNGEE. This CDR3 has 15 amino acids. The source of the sample is a study of T cell changes during pregnancy in multiple sclerosis. The method was immunoSEQ multiplex PCR; TCRdb's version includes in-frame clones alone and lacks a portion of them. The data contain 75,000 to 100,000 clones, 90% to 95% of them singletons. The input for sequencing was peripheral blood, taken after pregnancy. The sequence was obtained from a female donor in good health, enrolled as a control in a pregnancy study. The chain joins TRBV9 to TRBJ1-2, with 7 bases that match TRBD1. In DNA, the CDR3 is TGTGCCAGCAGTGCCTCTCGACAGGGAGGAGACGGCTACACCTTC. This codes for CASSASRQGGDGYTF. Full variable domain (rest looked up from reference TRBV9 and TRBJ1-2): DSGVTQTPKHLITATGQRVTLRCSPRSGDLSVYWYQQSLDQGLQFLIQYYNGEERAKGNILERFSAQQFPDLHSELNLSSLELGDSALYFCASSASRQGGDGYTFGSGTRLTVV.